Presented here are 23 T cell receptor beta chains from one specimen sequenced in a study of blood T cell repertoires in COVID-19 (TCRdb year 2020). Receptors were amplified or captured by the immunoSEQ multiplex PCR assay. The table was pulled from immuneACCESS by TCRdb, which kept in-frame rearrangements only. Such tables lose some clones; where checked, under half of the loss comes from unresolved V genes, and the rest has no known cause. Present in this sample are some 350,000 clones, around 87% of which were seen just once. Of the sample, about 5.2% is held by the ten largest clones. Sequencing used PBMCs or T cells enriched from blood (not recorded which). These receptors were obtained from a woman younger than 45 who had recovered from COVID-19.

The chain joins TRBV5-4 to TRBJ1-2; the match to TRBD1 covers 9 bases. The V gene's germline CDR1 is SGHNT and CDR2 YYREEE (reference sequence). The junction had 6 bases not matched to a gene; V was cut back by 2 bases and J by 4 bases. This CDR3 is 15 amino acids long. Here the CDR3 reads CASSLGDRGSYGYTF. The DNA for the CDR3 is TGTGCCAGCAGCTTAGGAGACAGGGGGTCCTATGGCTACACCTTC.

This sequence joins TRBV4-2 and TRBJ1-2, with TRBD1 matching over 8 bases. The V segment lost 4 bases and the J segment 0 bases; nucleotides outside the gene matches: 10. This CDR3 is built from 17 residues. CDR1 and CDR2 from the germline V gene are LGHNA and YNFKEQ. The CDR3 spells CASSRPTGAASNYGYTF. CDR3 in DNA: TGTGCCAGCAGCCGCCCGACAGGGGCCGCCTCTAACTATGGCTACACCTTC.

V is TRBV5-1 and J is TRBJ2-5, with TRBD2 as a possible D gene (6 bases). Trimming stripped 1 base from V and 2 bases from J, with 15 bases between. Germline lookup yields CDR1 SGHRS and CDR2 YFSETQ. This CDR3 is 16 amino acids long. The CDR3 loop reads CASSLLLAGNQETQYF. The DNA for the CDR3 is TGCGCCAGCAGCTTGTTACTAGCTGGTAATCAAGAGACCCAGTACTTC.

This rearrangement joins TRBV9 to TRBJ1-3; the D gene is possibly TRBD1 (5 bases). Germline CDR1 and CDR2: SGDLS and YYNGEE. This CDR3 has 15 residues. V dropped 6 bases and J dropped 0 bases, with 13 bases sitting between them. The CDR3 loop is CASTLGAVSGNTIYF. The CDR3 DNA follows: TGTGCCAGCACCTTAGGGGCAGTCTCTGGAAACACCATATATTTT.

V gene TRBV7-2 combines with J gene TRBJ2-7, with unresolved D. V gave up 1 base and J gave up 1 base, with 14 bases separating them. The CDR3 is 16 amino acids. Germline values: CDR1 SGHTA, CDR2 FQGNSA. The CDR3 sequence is CASSLDSSYRSYEQYF. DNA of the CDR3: TGTGCCAGCAGCTTAGATAGTTCTTACCGGTCCTACGAGCAGTACTTC.

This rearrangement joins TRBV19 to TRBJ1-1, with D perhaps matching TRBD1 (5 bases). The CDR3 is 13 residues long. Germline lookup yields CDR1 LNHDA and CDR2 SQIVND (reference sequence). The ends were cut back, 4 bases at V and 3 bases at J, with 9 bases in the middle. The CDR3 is CASSTGWDTEAFF. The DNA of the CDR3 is TGTGCCAGTAGTACAGGGTGGGACACTGAAGCTTTCTTT.

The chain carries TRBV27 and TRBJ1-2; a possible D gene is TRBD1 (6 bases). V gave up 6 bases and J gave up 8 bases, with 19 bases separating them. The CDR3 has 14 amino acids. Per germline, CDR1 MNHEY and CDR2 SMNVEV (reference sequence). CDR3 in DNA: TGTGCCAGCAGCCCACAGGGCCCCACGGGGGGCTACACCTTC. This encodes CASSPQGPTGGYTF.

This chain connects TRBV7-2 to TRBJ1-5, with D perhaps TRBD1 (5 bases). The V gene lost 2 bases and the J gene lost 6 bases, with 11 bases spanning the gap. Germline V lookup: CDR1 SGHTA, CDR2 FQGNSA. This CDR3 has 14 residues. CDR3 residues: CASSLRQGGQPQHF. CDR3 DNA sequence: TGTGCCAGCAGCTTACGTCAGGGCGGTCAGCCCCAGCATTTT.

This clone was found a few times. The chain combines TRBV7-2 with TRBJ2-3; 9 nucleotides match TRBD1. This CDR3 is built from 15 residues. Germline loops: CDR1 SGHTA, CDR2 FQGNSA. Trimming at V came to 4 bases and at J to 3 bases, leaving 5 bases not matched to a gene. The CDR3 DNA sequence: TGTGCCAGCAGCTATACAGGGGGCTCGACAGATACGCAGTATTTT. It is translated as CASSYTGGSTDTQYF. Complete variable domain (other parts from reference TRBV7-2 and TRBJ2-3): GAGVSQSPSNKVTEKGKDVELRCDPISGHTALYWYRQSLGQGLEFLIYFQGNSAPDKSGLPSDRFSAERTGGSVSTLTIQRTQQEDSAVYLCASSYTGGSTDTQYFGPGTRLTVL.

The DNA for the CDR3 is TGTGCCAGCAGCCATGACAGGGGGGGATACAATGAGCAGTTCTTC. Translating it yields CASSHDRGGYNEQFF. The V gene is TRBV7-9, the J gene TRBJ2-1; 9 bases line up with TRBD1. The CDR3 is 15 amino acids. The V gene's germline CDR1 is SEHNR and CDR2 FQNEAQ (reference sequence). J gave up 4 bases and V 5 bases, and 6 bases lay outside the gene matches.

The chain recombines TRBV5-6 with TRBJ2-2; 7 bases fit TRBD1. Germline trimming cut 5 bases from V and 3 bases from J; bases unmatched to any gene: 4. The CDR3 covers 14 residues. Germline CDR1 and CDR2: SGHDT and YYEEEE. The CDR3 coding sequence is TGTGCCAGCAGAAGGGGGCAGGACACCGGGGAGCTGTTTTTT. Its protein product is CASRRGQDTGELFF.

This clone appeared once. In nucleotides, the CDR3 is TGTGCCAGCGTAGGGGGCGCTGGACGGGCCGCCCCTGAAGCTTTCTTT. This codes for CASVGGAGRAAPEAFF. The chain combines TRBV5-5 with TRBJ1-1; TRBD1 matches at 7 bases. Per germline, CDR1 SGHKS and CDR2 YYEKEE (reference sequence). The CDR3 runs 16 residues. With V trimmed by 7 bases and J by 6 bases, 18 bases remained unmatched.

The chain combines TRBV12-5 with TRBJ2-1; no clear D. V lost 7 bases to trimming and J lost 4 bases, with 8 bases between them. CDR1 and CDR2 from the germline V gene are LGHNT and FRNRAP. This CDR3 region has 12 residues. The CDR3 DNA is TGTGCTAGTGCCCCGACTTACAATGAGCAGTTCTTC. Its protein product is CASAPTYNEQFF.

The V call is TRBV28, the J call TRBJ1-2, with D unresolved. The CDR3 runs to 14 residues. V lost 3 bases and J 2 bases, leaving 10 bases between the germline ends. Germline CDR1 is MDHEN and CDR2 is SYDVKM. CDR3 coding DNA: TGTGCCAGCAGTTTTCGAGGGATCAACTATGGCTACACCTTC. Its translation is CASSFRGINYGYTF.

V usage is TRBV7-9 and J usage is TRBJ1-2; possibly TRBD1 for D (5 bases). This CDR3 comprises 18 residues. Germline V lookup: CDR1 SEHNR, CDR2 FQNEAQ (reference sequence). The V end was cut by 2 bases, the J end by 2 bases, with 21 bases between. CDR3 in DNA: TGTGCCAGCAGCTTATGGGGCACCTCGAGACGAACGAACTATGGCTACACCTTC. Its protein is CASSLWGTSRRTNYGYTF.

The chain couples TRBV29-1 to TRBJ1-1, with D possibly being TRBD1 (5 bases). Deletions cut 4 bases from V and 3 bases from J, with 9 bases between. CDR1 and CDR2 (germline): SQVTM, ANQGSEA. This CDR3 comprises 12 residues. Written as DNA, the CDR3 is TGCAGCGTTGCCAGGGTTTACACTGAAGCTTTCTTT. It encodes CSVARVYTEAFF.

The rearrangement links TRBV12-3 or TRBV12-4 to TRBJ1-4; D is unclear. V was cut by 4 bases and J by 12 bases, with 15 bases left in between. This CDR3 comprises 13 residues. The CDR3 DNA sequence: TGTGCCAGCAGTTCGAAAGGGAGGAGGGAACTGTTTTTT. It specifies CASSSKGRRELFF.

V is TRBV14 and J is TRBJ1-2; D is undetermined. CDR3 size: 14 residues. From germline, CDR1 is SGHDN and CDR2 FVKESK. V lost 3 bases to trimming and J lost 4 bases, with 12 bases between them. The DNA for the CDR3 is TGTGCCAGCAGCCAGGGCCGTTCCCCCTATGGCTACACCTTC. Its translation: CASSQGRSPYGYTF.

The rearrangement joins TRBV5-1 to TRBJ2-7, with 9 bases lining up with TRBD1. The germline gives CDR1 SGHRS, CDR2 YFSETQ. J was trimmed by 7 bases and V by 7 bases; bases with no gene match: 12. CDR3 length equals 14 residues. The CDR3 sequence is CASLSGTGSREQYF. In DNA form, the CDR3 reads TGCGCCAGCCTATCCGGGACAGGGTCGCGGGAGCAGTACTTC.

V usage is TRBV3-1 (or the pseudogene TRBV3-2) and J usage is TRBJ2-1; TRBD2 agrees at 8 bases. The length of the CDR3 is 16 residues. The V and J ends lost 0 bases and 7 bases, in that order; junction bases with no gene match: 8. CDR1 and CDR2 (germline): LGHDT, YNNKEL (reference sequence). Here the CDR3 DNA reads TGTGCCAGCAGCCAAGACCTGAGGCGGGGGGCTAATGAGCAGTTCTTC. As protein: CASSQDLRRGANEQFF.

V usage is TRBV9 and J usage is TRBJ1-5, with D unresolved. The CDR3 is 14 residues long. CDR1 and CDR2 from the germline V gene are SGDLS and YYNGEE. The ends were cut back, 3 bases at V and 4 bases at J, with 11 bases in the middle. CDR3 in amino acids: CASSEEGTNQPQHF. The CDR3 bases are TGTGCCAGCAGCGAGGAGGGCACAAATCAGCCCCAGCATTTT. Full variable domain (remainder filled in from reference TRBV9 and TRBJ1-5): DSGVTQTPKHLITATGQRVTLRCSPRSGDLSVYWYQQSLDQGLQFLIQYYNGEERAKGNILERFSAQQFPDLHSELNLSSLELGDSALYFCASSEEGTNQPQHFGDGTRLSIL.

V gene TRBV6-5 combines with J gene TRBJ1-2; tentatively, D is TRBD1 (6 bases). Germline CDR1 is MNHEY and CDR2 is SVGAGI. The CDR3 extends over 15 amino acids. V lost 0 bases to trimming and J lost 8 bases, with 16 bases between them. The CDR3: CASSYSMGAREGYTF. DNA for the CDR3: TGTGCCAGCAGTTACTCGATGGGGGCGCGGGAGGGCTACACCTTC.

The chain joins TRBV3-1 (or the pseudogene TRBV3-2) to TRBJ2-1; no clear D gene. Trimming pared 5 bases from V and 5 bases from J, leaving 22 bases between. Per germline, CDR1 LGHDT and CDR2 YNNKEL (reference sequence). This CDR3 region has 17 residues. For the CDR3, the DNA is TGTGCCAGCAGCGCACGGTATCCCATCCATTCCGACAATGAGCAGTTCTTC. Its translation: CASSARYPIHSDNEQFF.